A selection of T cell receptor beta chains follows, all from one sample in a study of shared clonotypes between healthy human individuals. The protocol was immunoSEQ multiplex PCR, while the TCRdb copy is restricted to in-frame clones and leaves out a portion. Counted here are a few million clones, roughly 93% occurring once; the ten biggest clones make up around 1.7%. The material sequenced was naive CD8+ T cells from PBMCs. These receptors all come from a man between 18 and 29 years old in good health. Some clones in this sample may be carry-over from other donors' samples. The CDR3 runs from the conserved cysteine through the conserved F or W. D genes are given only for firm matches. Clone size is not always given. Where it is, it says once, few, many or a class for expanded clones.

J: TRBJ2-5; D: NA; V: TRBV9; size: NA; CDR3: CASSVGSNAETQYF; DNA: TGTGCCAGCAGCGTAGGGTCGAACGCAGAGACCCAGTACTTC
J: TRBJ2-7; D: NA; V: TRBV23-1; size: NA; CDR3: CASSQGQGRGEQYF; DNA: TGCGCCAGCAGTCAAGGGCAGGGCCGTGGCGAGCAGTACTTC
J: TRBJ2-7; D: NA; V: TRBV6-6; size: NA; CDR3: CASSYSEGVTYEQYF; DNA: TGTGCCAGCAGTTACTCGGAGGGAGTCACCTACGAGCAGTACTTC
J: TRBJ2-7; D: NA; V: TRBV5-4; size: NA; CDR3: CASSLGVSYEQYF; DNA: TGTGCCAGCAGCTTGGGGGTTTCCTACGAGCAGTACTTC
J: TRBJ2-2; D: NA; V: TRBV27; size: NA; CDR3: CASTYYNTGELFF; DNA: TGTGCCTCAACCTATTATAACACCGGGGAGCTGTTTTTT
J: TRBJ2-3; D: NA; V: TRBV5-1; size: NA; CDR3: CASSSDIRSTDTQYF; DNA: TGCGCCAGCAGCTCCGATATTAGAAGCACAGATACGCAGTATTTT
J: TRBJ1-1; D: NA; V: TRBV19; size: NA; CDR3: CASSLGLNTEAFF; DNA: TGTGCCAGTTCCCTGGGTCTGAACACTGAAGCTTTCTTT
J: TRBJ2-4; D: NA; V: TRBV7-9; size: NA; CDR3: CASSLAKNIQYF; DNA: TGTGCCAGCAGCTTAGCCAAAAACATTCAGTACTTC
J: TRBJ2-5; D: NA; V: TRBV11-2; size: NA; CDR3: CASSLGASFETQYF; DNA: TGTGCCAGCAGCTTAGGCGCTTCATTCGAGACCCAGTACTTC
J: TRBJ2-3; D: TRBD2; V: TRBV4-1; size: NA; CDR3: CASSPGLAGDRQYF; DNA: TGCGCCAGCAGCCCCGGACTAGCGGGAGATAGGCAGTATTTT
J: TRBJ1-1; D: NA; V: TRBV28; size: NA; CDR3: CASSFFSLMNTEAFF; DNA: TGTGCCAGCAGTTTTTTTTCCCTAATGAACACTGAAGCTTTCTTT
J: TRBJ2-1; D: TRBD2; V: TRBV5-6; size: NA; CDR3: CASSPSGSHNEQFF; DNA: TGTGCCAGCAGCCCGAGCGGGAGTCACAATGAGCAGTTCTTC
J: TRBJ1-1; D: NA; V: TRBV6-1; size: NA; CDR3: CASRYRGRDTEAFF; DNA: TGTGCCAGCAGGTATCGGGGGCGGGACACTGAAGCTTTCTTT
J: TRBJ2-7; D: TRBD1; V: TRBV5-6; size: NA; CDR3: CASSTGQGAYEQYF; DNA: TGTGCCAGCAGCACCGGACAGGGGGCGTACGAGCAGTACTTC
J: TRBJ2-3; D: TRBD2; V: TRBV28; size: NA; CDR3: CASTSGELPTDTQYF; DNA: TGTGCCAGCACTAGCGGAGAGTTACCCACAGATACGCAGTATTTT
J: TRBJ2-6; D: NA; V: TRBV9; size: NA; CDR3: CASSVVGGANVLTF; DNA: TGTGCCAGCAGCGTAGTTGGTGGGGCCAACGTCCTGACTTTC
J: TRBJ2-1; D: TRBD2; V: TRBV28; size: NA; CDR3: CASSLATSGRAEQFF; DNA: TGTGCCAGCAGTCTCGCGACTAGCGGGAGGGCTGAGCAGTTCTTC
J: TRBJ2-7; D: TRBD2; V: TRBV27; size: NA; CDR3: CASNPRGLATQEQYF; DNA: TGTGCCAGCAACCCTCGGGGACTAGCGACTCAGGAGCAGTACTTC
J: TRBJ1-1; D: NA; V: TRBV15; size: once; CDR3: CATSEGVGGYTEAFF; DNA: TGTGCCACCAGCGAGGGGGTAGGGGGGTACACTGAAGCTTTCTTT
J: TRBJ1-3; D: TRBD1; V: TRBV27; size: few; CDR3: CASGWTGTSSGNTIYF; DNA: TGTGCCAGCGGGTGGACAGGGACCAGCTCTGGAAACACCATATATTTT
J: TRBJ2-7; D: TRBD2; V: TRBV7-9; size: NA; CDR3: CASSTSGPYEQYF; DNA: TGTGCCAGCAGCACTAGCGGGCCCTACGAGCAGTACTTC
J: TRBJ2-7; D: NA; V: TRBV11-2; size: NA; CDR3: CASGAGGYEQYF; DNA: TGTGCCAGCGGTGCAGGGGGGTACGAGCAGTACTTC
J: TRBJ2-7; D: TRBD1; V: TRBV10-1; size: NA; CDR3: CASRWDSYYEQYF; DNA: TGCGCCAGCAGATGGGACAGCTACTACGAGCAGTACTTC
J: TRBJ1-3; D: NA; V: TRBV7-8; size: NA; CDR3: CASSLVNGDLGNTIYF; DNA: TGTGCCAGCAGCTTAGTAAACGGGGACTTGGGAAACACCATATATTTT
J: TRBJ2-7; D: NA; V: TRBV9; size: once; CDR3: CASSAHPGGYSYEQYF; DNA: TGTGCCAGCAGCGCCCATCCCGGGGGCTACTCCTACGAGCAGTACTTC
J: TRBJ2-7; D: NA; V: TRBV7-9; size: NA; CDR3: CASSLQDRYEQYF; DNA: TGTGCCAGCAGCTTACAGGATCGGTACGAGCAGTACTTC
J: TRBJ1-3; D: NA; V: TRBV5-5; size: NA; CDR3: CASSLRPLFGNTIYF; DNA: TGTGCCAGCAGCTTGAGACCCCTGTTCGGAAACACCATATATTTT
J: TRBJ1-1; D: NA; V: TRBV18; size: once; CDR3: CASSLNAGANTEAFF; DNA: TGTGCCAGCTCATTAAACGCAGGGGCGAACACTGAAGCTTTCTTT
J: TRBJ1-4; D: NA; V: TRBV4-1; size: NA; CDR3: CASSRFHEPPTNEKLFF; DNA: TGCGCCAGCAGCCGATTTCATGAACCCCCAACTAATGAAAAACTGTTTTTT
J: TRBJ1-2; D: NA; V: TRBV29-1; size: NA; CDR3: CSVEDVNRRVQLWGYTF; DNA: TGCAGCGTTGAAGATGTTAACAGAAGGGTTCAACTCTGGGGCTACACCTTC
J: TRBJ2-1; D: NA; V: TRBV28; size: NA; CDR3: CASSFPNINNEQFF; DNA: TGTGCCAGCAGTTTTCCAAACATAAACAATGAGCAGTTCTTC
J: TRBJ2-1; D: TRBD2; V: TRBV5-8; size: NA; CDR3: CASSRTSQVSNEQFF; DNA: TGTGCCAGCAGCAGGACTAGTCAAGTGTCCAATGAGCAGTTCTTC
J: TRBJ2-5; D: NA; V: TRBV4-1; size: NA; CDR3: CASSQGPGEDQYF; DNA: TGCGCCAGCAGCCAAGGCCCCGGGGAGGACCAGTACTTC
J: TRBJ2-7; D: NA; V: TRBV6-5; size: NA; CDR3: CASSYSSGTRSYEQYF; DNA: TGTGCCAGCAGTTACTCGTCCGGGACCCGTTCGTACGAGCAGTACTTC
J: TRBJ2-2; D: NA; V: TRBV7-9; size: NA; CDR3: CASSKGTPGELFF; DNA: TGTGCCAGCAGTAAGGGGACCCCCGGGGAGCTGTTTTTT
J: TRBJ2-7; D: NA; V: TRBV19; size: NA; CDR3: CASSITVSYEQYF; DNA: TGTGCCAGTAGTATAACAGTATCCTACGAGCAGTACTTC
J: TRBJ2-1; D: TRBD1; V: TRBV19; size: NA; CDR3: CASSPGQGAQQFF; DNA: TGTGCCAGTTCCCCGGGACAGGGGGCCCAGCAGTTCTTC
J: TRBJ2-1; D: TRBD2; V: TRBV9; size: NA; CDR3: CASSAPASGGNEQFF; DNA: TGTGCCAGCAGCGCACCGGCTAGCGGGGGCAATGAGCAGTTCTTC
J: TRBJ2-5; D: NA; V: TRBV6-5; size: NA; CDR3: CASSYNRGGETQYF; DNA: TGTGCCAGCAGTTATAACAGGGGAGGGGAGACCCAGTACTTC
J: TRBJ2-1; D: NA; V: TRBV4-2; size: NA; CDR3: CASSRSIPQGSYNEQFF; DNA: TGTGCCAGCAGCCGTTCTATTCCACAGGGCTCCTACAATGAGCAGTTCTTC
J: TRBJ2-7; D: NA; V: TRBV5-1; size: NA; CDR3: CASSLLTRYEQYF; DNA: TGCGCCAGCAGCCTTCTAACGAGGTACGAGCAGTACTTC
J: TRBJ1-3; D: NA; V: TRBV5-1; size: NA; CDR3: CASSSVGSSGNTIYF; DNA: TGCGCCAGCAGCTCGGTGGGGAGCTCTGGAAACACCATATATTTT
J: TRBJ2-7; D: NA; V: TRBV7-9; size: NA; CDR3: CASSPRGSEQYF; DNA: TGTGCCAGCAGCCCTCGAGGGAGCGAGCAGTACTTC
J: TRBJ1-2; D: NA; V: TRBV27; size: NA; CDR3: CASSLSRGVVNYGYTF; DNA: TGTGCCAGCAGTTTATCGAGGGGGGTGGTGAACTATGGCTACACCTTC
J: TRBJ1-2; D: TRBD1; V: TRBV27; size: once; CDR3: CASRTPRGGPYGYTF; DNA: TGTGCCAGCAGAACACCCAGGGGGGGGCCCTATGGCTACACCTTC
J: TRBJ2-1; D: NA; V: TRBV25-1; size: NA; CDR3: CASSNLDRLHNEQFF; DNA: TGTGCCAGCAGTAATCTCGACAGGCTACACAATGAGCAGTTCTTC
J: TRBJ2-7; D: TRBD1; V: TRBV9; size: NA; CDR3: CASSVGTGSDYEQYF; DNA: TGTGCCAGCAGCGTTGGGACAGGGTCCGACTACGAGCAGTACTTC
J: TRBJ2-3; D: NA; V: TRBV6-5; size: NA; CDR3: CASTDGVGDTQYF; DNA: TGTGCCAGCACCGACGGGGTGGGGGATACGCAGTATTTT
J: TRBJ2-1; D: NA; V: TRBV9; size: NA; CDR3: CASTTRHFPSSYNEQFF; DNA: TGTGCCAGCACCACGCGGCACTTCCCTAGCTCCTACAATGAGCAGTTCTTC
J: TRBJ2-1; D: TRBD1; V: TRBV6-5; size: once; CDR3: CASSYSTGTGLNEQFF; DNA: TGTGCCAGCAGTTACTCAACCGGGACAGGGTTGAATGAGCAGTTCTTC
J: TRBJ2-7; D: NA; V: TRBV27; size: NA; CDR3: CASSFRDTSYEQYF; DNA: TGTGCCAGCAGTTTCAGGGACACTTCCTACGAGCAGTACTTC